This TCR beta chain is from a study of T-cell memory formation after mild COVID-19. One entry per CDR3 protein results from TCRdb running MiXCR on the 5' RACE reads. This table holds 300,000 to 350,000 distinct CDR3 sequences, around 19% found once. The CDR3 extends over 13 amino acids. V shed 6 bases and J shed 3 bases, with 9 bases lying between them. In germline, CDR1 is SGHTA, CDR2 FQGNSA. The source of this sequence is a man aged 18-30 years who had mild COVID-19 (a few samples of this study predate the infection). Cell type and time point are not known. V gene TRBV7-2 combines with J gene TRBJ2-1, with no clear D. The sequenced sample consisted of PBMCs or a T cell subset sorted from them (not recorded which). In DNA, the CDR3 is TGTGCCAGCAGTGAGGAATTCTACAATGAGCAGTTCTTC. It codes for CASSEEFYNEQFF. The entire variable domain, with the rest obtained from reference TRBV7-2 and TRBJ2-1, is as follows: GAGVSQSPSNKVTEKGKDVELRCDPISGHTALYWYRQSLGQGLEFLIYFQGNSAPDKSGLPSDRFSAERTGGSVSTLTIQRTQQEDSAVYLCASSEEFYNEQFFGPGTRLTVL.